These 9 T cell receptor beta chains originate from one sample sequenced in a study of T cells after yellow fever vaccination. TCRdb passed the 5' RACE reads through MiXCR, listing each CDR3 protein once. The table lists about 10,000 distinct CDR3 sequences, under 5.5% of them singletons, with approximately 1.5% in the top ten. The specimen was PBMCs, either bulk or a sorted T-cell subset (CD4+, CD8+, memory, or dextramer-sorted; not recorded which), collected roughly 14 days after the first yellow fever vaccination. The receptors here all came from a man between 18 and 35 years old who received the YFV17D yellow fever vaccine.

The sample holds many counts of this clonotype. The V and J genes are TRBV9 and TRBJ2-5; 8 nucleotides agree with TRBD1. Germline V lookup: CDR1 SGDLS, CDR2 YYNGEE. This CDR3 spans 15 amino acids. J lost 5 bases, V lost 2 bases, and 8 bases had no gene match. CDR3 sequence (DNA): TGTGCCAGCAGCGTCACGGACAGGGTGGAGGAGACCCAGTACTTC. This gives the protein CASSVTDRVEETQYF.

Ten or more counts support this clonotype. J is TRBJ1-6 and V is TRBV7-3, with D unresolved. Germline V lookup: CDR1 SGHTA, CDR2 FQGTGA. V was trimmed by 2 bases and J by 6 bases, leaving 11 bases between them. The CDR3 contains 15 residues. CDR3 region: CASSLDTATNSPLHF. The CDR3 nucleotides read TGTGCCAGCAGCTTAGACACCGCGACTAATTCACCCCTCCACTTT.

This clonotype was seen more than once but under ten times. The rearrangement links TRBV5-1 to TRBJ2-2; tentatively, D is TRBD1 (5 bases). This CDR3 region has 14 residues. CDR1 and CDR2 from the germline V gene are SGHRS and YFSETQ. V lost 0 bases, J lost 5 bases, and 8 bases lay in between. The CDR3 here is CASSLGTPTGELFF. The CDR3, as DNA: TGCGCCAGCAGCTTGGGGACACCGACCGGGGAGCTGTTTTTT.

This clonotype is medium-sized in the sample. The rearrangement joins TRBV4-1 to TRBJ1-5; 7 nucleotides match TRBD1. Germline V lookup: CDR1 MGHRA, CDR2 YSYEKL. This CDR3 has 16 amino acids. V lost 5 bases, J lost 5 bases, and 12 bases stayed unmatched. The CDR3 sequence is CASSLRQGRGYQPQHF. CDR3 DNA: TGCGCCAGCAGCTTACGACAGGGCAGGGGGTATCAGCCCCAGCATTTT.

By proportion, this clonotype is medium-sized. V is TRBV7-2 and J is TRBJ2-3; TRBD1 matches 7 bases. Germline V gene lookup returns CDR1 SGHTA and CDR2 FQGNSA. V gave up 4 bases and J gave up 4 bases; unmatched junction bases: 2. The CDR3 spans 13 residues. The chain's CDR3 is CASSSTGSDTQYF. CDR3 coding DNA: TGTGCCAGCAGCTCGACAGGGTCAGATACGCAGTATTTT.

Ten or more counts support this clonotype. The chain is built from TRBV24-1 and TRBJ2-2, with a possible D match to TRBD2 (6 bases). Trimming removed 4 bases from V and 4 bases from J, with 9 bases in between. This CDR3 has 14 residues. Germline assignment: CDR1 KGHDR and CDR2 SFDVKD. In DNA form, the CDR3 reads TGTGCCACCAGTGACCCCGGGAGCACCGGGGAGCTGTTTTTT. Translation gives CATSDPGSTGELFF.

This clonotype was found many times. V usage is TRBV7-9 and J usage is TRBJ2-4; 10 bases are shared with TRBD2. V lost 5 bases and J lost 4; bases outside the gene matches: 11. The CDR3 loop spans 17 amino acids. Per the germline V gene, CDR1 is SEHNR and CDR2 is FQNEAQ (reference sequence). The CDR3 nucleotides read TGTGCCAGCAGCCGGGGGGGGCTAGCGGGGGCGAAAAACATTCAGTACTTC. Translated, it gives CASSRGGLAGAKNIQYF.

Ten or more counts support this clonotype. This rearrangement joins TRBV12-3 or TRBV12-4 to TRBJ2-2; D remains ambiguous. There are 14 residues in the CDR3. The ends were cut back, 1 base at V and 4 bases at J, with 7 bases in the middle. In DNA, the CDR3 is TGTGCCAGCAGTTTAGGTGCCAGCACCGGGGAGCTGTTTTTT. This translates into CASSLGASTGELFF.

Many counts were recorded for this clonotype. J is TRBJ2-7 and V is TRBV5-1; the match to TRBD1 covers 9 bases. Germline V gene sequence: CDR1 SGHRS, CDR2 YFSETQ. The CDR3 covers 14 residues. With 2 bases clipped from V and 5 bases from J, the junction kept 5 bases outside the gene matches. CDR3 coding DNA: TGCGCCAGCAGCTTCACAGGGGGCGCGAACGAGCAGTACTTC. It translates to CASSFTGGANEQYF. The entire variable domain, with the rest obtained from reference TRBV5-1 and TRBJ2-7, is as follows: KAGVTQTPRYLIKTRGQQVTLSCSPISGHRSVSWYQQTPGQGLQFLFEYFSETQRNKGNFPGRFSGRQFSNSRSEMNVSTLELGDSALYLCASSFTGGANEQYFGPGTRLTVT.